Described below is a single T cell receptor beta chain sequence and its context. What it binds is unknown. CDR3 length: 14 residues. Germline-derived CDR1 and CDR2 are SGHVS and FNYEAQ. V dropped 6 bases and J dropped 0 bases, with 9 bases sitting between them. The data stem from a study of shared clonotypes between healthy human individuals. Broader study findings: In having few donors, the study represented limited genetic and exposure-history diversity. When naive CD4 clonotypes were compared across a few donors, about 4.8% were shared.

Libraries were prepared by immunoSEQ multiplex PCR; TCRdb keeps only in-frame clonotypes and omits some of them. The table records millions of clones, approximately 94% of them present only once. The chain combines TRBV7-6 with TRBJ1-3; D not resolved. This sequence was found in a man aged 18 to 35 in good health. Source material: naive CD4+ T cells sorted from blood. Described subset: CD45RA+ positively selected. The CDR3 here is CASSLTFSGNTIYF. Written as DNA, the CDR3 is TGTGCCAGCAGTTTGACATTCTCTGGAAACACCATATATTTT. Variable domain in full (rest from reference TRBV7-6 and TRBJ1-3): GAGVSQSPRYKVTKRGQDVALRCDPISGHVSLYWYRQALGQGPEFLTYFNYEAQQDKSGLPNDRFSAERPEGSISTLTIQRTEQRDSAMYRCASSLTFSGNTIYFGEGSWLTVV.